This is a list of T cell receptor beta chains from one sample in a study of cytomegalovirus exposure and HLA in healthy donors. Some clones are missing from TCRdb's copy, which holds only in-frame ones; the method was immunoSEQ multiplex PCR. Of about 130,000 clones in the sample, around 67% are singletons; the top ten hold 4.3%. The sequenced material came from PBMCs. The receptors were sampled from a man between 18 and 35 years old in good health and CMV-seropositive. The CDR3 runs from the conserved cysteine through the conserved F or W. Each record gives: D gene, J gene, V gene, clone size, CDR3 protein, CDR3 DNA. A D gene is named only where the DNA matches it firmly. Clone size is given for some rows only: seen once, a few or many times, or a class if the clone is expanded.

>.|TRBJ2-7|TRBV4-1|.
CASSLGGIYEQYF
TGCGCCAGCAGCCTCGGAGGGATCTACGAGCAGTACTTC
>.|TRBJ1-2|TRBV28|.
CASSLGAFRGYGYTF
TGTGCCAGCAGTTTAGGGGCTTTTAGGGGCTATGGCTACACCTTC
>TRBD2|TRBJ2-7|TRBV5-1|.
CASSLAGGAYEQYF
TGCGCCAGCAGCTTAGCGGGGGGGGCCTACGAGCAGTACTTC
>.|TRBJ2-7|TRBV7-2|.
CASSTPGAYEQYF
TGTGCCAGCAGCACCCCGGGGGCCTACGAGCAGTACTTC
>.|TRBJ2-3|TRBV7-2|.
CASSPRRLADTQYF
TGTGCCAGCAGCCCACGGAGGCTAGCGGATACGCAGTATTTT
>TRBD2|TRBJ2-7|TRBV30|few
CAVASGRKDEQYF
TGTGCGGTCGCTAGCGGGAGAAAAGACGAGCAGTACTTC
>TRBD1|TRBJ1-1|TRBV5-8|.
CASSFGTVQTLIF
TGTGCCAGCAGCTTTGGGACAGTACAAACCCTCATCTTT
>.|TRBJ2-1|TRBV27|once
CASSLRGGTYNEQFF
TGTGCCAGCAGTTTAAGGGGGGGTACCTACAATGAGCAGTTCTTC
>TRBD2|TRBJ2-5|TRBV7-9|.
CASSAMGGRQGTQYF
TGTGCCAGCAGCGCTATGGGAGGGCGTCAAGGGACCCAGTACTTC
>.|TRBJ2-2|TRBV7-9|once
CATFDGITGELFF
TGTGCCACTTTTGACGGGATCACCGGGGAGCTGTTTTTT
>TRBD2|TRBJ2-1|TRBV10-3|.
CAISDPEARTSGDRVGEQFF
TGTGCCATCAGTGACCCCGAGGCCCGGACTAGCGGGGATCGGGTGGGTGAGCAGTTCTTC
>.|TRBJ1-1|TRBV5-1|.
CASSLDASRVAEAFF
TGCGCCAGCAGCTTGGACGCTTCGAGGGTGGCTGAAGCTTTCTTT
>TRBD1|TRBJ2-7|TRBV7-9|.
CASSLVQGAGASYEQYF
TGTGCCAGCAGCTTAGTGCAGGGGGCAGGGGCCTCCTACGAGCAGTACTTC
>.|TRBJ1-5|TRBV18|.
CASSPSPDQPQHF
TGTGCCAGCTCACCGAGCCCCGATCAGCCCCAGCATTTT
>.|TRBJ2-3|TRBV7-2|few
CASSPSTGSTDTQYF
TGTGCCAGCAGCCCGAGTACGGGTTCCACAGATACGCAGTATTTT